This record covers a single T cell receptor (beta chain). Antigen specificity is unknown. The data were obtained in a study of cytomegalovirus exposure and HLA in healthy donors. General study points: The authors later found TCR association rates varying by HLA locus, with DRB1 most and HLA-C fewest. When analyzed later, a missense DCLRE1C variant was found to be linked to TCR beta V- and J-gene trimming.

This PCR relied on a set of 60 Vbeta primers and 13 Jbeta primers. Sequenced by immunoSEQ multiplex PCR; TCRdb stores in-frame clones only, minus some. The data show 180,000 or so clones, roughly 80% seen once. V shed 8 bases, J shed 4 bases, and the junction held 11 bases outside the gene matches. In germline, CDR1 is MNHNS, CDR2 SASEGT. This CDR3 region has 15 residues. Material: PBMCs. The receptor comes from a young woman in good health and CMV-seronegative. V and J are TRBV6-1 and TRBJ1-5; 7 bases agree with TRBD1. CDR3 amino acids: CASVSTGNRNQPQHF. For the CDR3, the DNA is TGTGCCAGCGTCTCGACAGGGAATAGGAATCAGCCCCAGCATTTT.